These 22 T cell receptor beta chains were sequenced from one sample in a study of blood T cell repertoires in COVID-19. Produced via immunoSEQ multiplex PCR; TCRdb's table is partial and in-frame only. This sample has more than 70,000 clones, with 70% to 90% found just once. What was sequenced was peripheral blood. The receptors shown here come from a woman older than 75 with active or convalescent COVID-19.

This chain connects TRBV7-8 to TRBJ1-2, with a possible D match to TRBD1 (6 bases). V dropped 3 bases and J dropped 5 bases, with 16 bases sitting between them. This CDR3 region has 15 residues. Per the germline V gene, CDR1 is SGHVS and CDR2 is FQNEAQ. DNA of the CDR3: TGTGCCAGCAGCTTTGTGGGGGGGCCGTCTTATGGCTACACCTTC. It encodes CASSFVGGPSYGYTF.

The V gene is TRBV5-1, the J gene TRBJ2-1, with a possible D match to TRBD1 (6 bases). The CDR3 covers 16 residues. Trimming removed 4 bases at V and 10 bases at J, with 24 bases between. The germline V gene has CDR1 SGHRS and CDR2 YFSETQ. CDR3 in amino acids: CASSTTGTSSTREQFF. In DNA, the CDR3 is TGCGCCAGCAGCACTACCGGGACATCGTCCACGCGGGAGCAGTTCTTC.

CDR3 DNA: TGTGCCAGCAGTCAGGGGGAAGTTTCACCCCTCCACTTT. Translation: CASSQGEVSPLHF. The V call is TRBV6-6, the J call TRBJ1-6, with 7 bases lining up with TRBD1. J was trimmed by 9 bases and V by 5 bases; bases with no gene match: 4. The CDR3 has 13 residues. Germline V CDR1 and CDR2: MNHNY, SVGAGI (reference sequence).

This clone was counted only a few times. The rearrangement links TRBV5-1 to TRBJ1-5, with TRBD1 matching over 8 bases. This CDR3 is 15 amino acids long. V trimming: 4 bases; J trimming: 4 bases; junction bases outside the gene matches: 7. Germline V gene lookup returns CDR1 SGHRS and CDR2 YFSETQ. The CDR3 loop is CASSPDGQGNQPQHF. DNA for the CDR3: TGCGCCAGCAGCCCCGATGGACAGGGTAATCAGCCCCAGCATTTT.

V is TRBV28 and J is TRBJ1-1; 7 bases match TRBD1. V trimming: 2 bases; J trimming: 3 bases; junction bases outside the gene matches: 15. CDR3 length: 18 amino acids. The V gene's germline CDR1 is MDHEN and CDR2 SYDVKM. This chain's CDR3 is CASSLPTILQGHDTEAFF. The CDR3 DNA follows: TGTGCCAGCAGTTTACCCACTATTCTACAGGGGCACGACACTGAAGCTTTCTTT.

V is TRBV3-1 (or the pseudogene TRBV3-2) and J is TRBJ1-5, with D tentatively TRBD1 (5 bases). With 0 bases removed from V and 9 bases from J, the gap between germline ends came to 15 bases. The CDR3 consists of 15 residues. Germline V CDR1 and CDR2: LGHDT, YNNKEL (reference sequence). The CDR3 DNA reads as TGTGCCAGCAGCCAAGATATTGGGAGGGGCACGCCCCAGCATTTT. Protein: CASSQDIGRGTPQHF.

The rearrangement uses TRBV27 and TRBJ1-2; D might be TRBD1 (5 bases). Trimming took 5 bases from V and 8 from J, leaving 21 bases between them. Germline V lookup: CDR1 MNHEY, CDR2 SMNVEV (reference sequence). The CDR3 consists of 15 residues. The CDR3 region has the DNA TGTGCCAGCAGTCTCAATAGACAGTCAATCTGGGGCTACACCTTC. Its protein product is CASSLNRQSIWGYTF.

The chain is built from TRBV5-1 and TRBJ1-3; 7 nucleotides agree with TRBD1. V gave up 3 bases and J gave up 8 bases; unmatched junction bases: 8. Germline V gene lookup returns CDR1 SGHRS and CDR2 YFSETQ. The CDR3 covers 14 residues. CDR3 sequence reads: CASSSGQARDTIYF. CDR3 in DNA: TGCGCCAGCAGCTCCGGACAGGCCAGGGACACCATATATTTT. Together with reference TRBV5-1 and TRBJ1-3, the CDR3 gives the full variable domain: KAGVTQTPRYLIKTRGQQVTLSCSPISGHRSVSWYQQTPGQGLQFLFEYFSETQRNKGNFPGRFSGRQFSNSRSEMNVSTLELGDSALYLCASSSGQARDTIYFGEGSWLTVV.

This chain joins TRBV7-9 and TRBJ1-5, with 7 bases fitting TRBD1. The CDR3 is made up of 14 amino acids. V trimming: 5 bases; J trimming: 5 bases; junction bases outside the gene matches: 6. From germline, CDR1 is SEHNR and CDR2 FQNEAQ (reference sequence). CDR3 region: CASSTDREHQPQHF. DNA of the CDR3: TGTGCCAGCAGCACCGACAGGGAGCATCAGCCCCAGCATTTT.

For the CDR3, the DNA is TGTGCCACCCGGGACAGGGCGATCGGGGAGCTGTTTTTT. Its translation is CATRDRAIGELFF. The gene calls are TRBV6-6 and TRBJ2-2, with 9 bases identical to TRBD1. This CDR3 has 13 amino acids. Per germline, CDR1 MNHNY and CDR2 SVGAGI (reference sequence). The ends lost 10 bases at V and 7 bases at J; junction bases unmatched: 7.

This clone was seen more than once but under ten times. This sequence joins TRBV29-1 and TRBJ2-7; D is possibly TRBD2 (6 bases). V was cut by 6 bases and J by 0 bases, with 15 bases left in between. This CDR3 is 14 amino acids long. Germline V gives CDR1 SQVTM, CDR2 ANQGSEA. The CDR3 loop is CSVMTSSSSYEQYF. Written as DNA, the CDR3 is TGCAGCGTGATGACTAGTTCGAGCTCCTACGAGCAGTACTTC.

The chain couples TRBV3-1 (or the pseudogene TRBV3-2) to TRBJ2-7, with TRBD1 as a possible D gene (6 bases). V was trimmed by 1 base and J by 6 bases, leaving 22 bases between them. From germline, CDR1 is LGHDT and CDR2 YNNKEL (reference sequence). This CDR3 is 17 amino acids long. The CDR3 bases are TGTGCCAGCAGCCAAGCCCTCCAGGACAGAACCCCAGTCGAGCAGTACTTC. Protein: CASSQALQDRTPVEQYF.

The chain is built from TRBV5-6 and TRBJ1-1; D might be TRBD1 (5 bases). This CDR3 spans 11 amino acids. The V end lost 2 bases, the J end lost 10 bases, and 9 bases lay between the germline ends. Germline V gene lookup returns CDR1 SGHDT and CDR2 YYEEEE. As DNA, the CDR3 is TGTGCCAGCAGCTTAGGACAAGGAGCTTTCTTT. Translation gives CASSLGQGAFF.

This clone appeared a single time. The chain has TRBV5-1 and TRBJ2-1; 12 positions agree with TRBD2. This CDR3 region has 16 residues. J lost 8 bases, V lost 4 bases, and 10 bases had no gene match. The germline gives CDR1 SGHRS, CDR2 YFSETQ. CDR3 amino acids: CASSRTLTSGGYEQFF. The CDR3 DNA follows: TGCGCCAGCAGCCGTACACTGACTAGCGGGGGCTATGAGCAGTTCTTC.

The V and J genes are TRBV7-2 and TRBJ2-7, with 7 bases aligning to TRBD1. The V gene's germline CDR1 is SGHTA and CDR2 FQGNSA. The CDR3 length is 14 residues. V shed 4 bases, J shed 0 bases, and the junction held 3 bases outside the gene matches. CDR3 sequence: CASSSRDSSYEQYF. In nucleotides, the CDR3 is TGTGCCAGCAGCTCTCGGGACAGCTCCTACGAGCAGTACTTC.

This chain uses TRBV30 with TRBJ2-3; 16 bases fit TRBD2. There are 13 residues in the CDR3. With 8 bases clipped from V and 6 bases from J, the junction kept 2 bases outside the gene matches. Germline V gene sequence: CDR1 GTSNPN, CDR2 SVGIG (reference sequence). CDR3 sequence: CAGTSGGADTQYF. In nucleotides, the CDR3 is TGTGCCGGGACTAGCGGGGGGGCGGATACGCAGTATTTT.

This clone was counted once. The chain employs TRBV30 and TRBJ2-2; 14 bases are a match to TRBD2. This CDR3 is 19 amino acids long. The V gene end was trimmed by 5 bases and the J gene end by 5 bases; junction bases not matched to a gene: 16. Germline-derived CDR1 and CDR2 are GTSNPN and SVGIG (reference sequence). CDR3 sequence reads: CAWGKGLAGVPIGTGELFF. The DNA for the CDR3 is TGTGCCTGGGGGAAGGGACTAGCGGGAGTGCCGATCGGAACCGGGGAGCTGTTTTTT.

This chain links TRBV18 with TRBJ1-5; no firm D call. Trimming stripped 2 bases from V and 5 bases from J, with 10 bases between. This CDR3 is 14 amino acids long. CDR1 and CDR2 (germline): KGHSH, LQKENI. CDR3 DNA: TGTGCCAGCTCACCAGCATGGAGGGATCAGCCCCAGCATTTT. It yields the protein CASSPAWRDQPQHF.

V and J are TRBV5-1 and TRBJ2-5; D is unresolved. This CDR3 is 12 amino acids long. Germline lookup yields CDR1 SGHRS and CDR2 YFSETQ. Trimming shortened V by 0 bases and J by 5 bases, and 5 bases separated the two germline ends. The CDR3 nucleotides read TGCGCCAGCAGCTTGGCCTTCGAGACCCAGTACTTC. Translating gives CASSLAFETQYF.

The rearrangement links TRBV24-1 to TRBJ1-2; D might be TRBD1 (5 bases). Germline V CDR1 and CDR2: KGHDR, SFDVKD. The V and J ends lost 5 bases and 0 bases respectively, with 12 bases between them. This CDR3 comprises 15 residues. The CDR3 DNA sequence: TGTGCCACCAGTGCCTGGGGCTTAGCTAACTATGGCTACACCTTC. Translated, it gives CATSAWGLANYGYTF.

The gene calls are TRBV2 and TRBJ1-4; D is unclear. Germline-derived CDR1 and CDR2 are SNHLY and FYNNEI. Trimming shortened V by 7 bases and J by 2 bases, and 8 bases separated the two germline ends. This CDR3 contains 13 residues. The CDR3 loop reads CASNGATNEKLFF. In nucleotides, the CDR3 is TGTGCCAGCAATGGTGCGACTAATGAAAAACTGTTTTTT.

The CDR3 spells CASSVGRGINYGYTF. In DNA, the CDR3 is TGTGCCAGCAGCGTAGGCAGGGGAATCAACTATGGCTACACCTTC. The rearrangement joins TRBV9 to TRBJ1-2, with D tentatively TRBD1 (6 bases). Germline V gene sequence: CDR1 SGDLS, CDR2 YYNGEE. The CDR3 runs 15 residues. The germline V and J ends were trimmed by 0 bases and 2 bases, with 11 bases remaining between them.